One and the same sample provided the 8 T cell receptor beta chains below, sequenced in a study of brain T cells in children with intractable seizures. Described time point: blood from clinic visit 5 months post-surgery; TSC patient then seizure free. Sequencing used immunoSEQ multiplex PCR; TCRdb keeps in-frame clones, though not all of them. Counted here are 340,000 or so clones, roughly 92% occurring once; the ten biggest clones make up roughly 5.7%. The sample was peripheral blood, taken roughly 5 months after surgery. These receptors were taken from a boy under two years old with tuberous sclerosis and intractable seizures.

The chain couples TRBV19 to TRBJ1-3, with D possibly being TRBD1 (6 bases). This CDR3 spans 15 amino acids. V lost 7 bases, J lost 4 bases, and 17 bases lay in between. Germline CDR1 LNHDA, CDR2 SQIVND (reference sequence). The CDR3 DNA reads TGTGCCAGTACCCCCGCGGGGGGGCAAGGAAACACCATATATTTT. Its protein is CASTPAGGQGNTIYF.

V is TRBV7-8 and J is TRBJ1-2; no definite D call. The CDR3 covers 13 residues. Germline V gene lookup returns CDR1 SGHVS and CDR2 FQNEAQ. The V and J ends lost 6 bases and 6 bases respectively, with 14 bases between them. The CDR3 DNA is TGTGCCAGCAGGAGCCGACAAGACCATGGCTACACCTTC. This codes for CASRSRQDHGYTF.

The chain is built from TRBV3-1 (or the pseudogene TRBV3-2) and TRBJ1-2; TRBD1 is a possible D gene (6 bases). The CDR3 is made up of 17 amino acids. With 0 bases removed from V and 0 bases from J, the gap between germline ends came to 14 bases. Germline loops: CDR1 LGHDT, CDR2 YNNKEL (reference sequence). Here the CDR3 reads CASSQEGAVRPNYGYTF. Here the CDR3 DNA reads TGTGCCAGCAGCCAAGAGGGGGCAGTCAGGCCTAACTATGGCTACACCTTC.

The V call is TRBV9, the J call TRBJ1-1; D is undetermined. The V gene's germline CDR1 is SGDLS and CDR2 YYNGEE. CDR3 length: 15 amino acids. Deletions cut 0 bases from V and 1 base from J, with 10 bases between. CDR3 sequence: CASSVEERWNTEAFF. CDR3 nucleotide sequence: TGTGCCAGCAGCGTAGAAGAACGTTGGAACACTGAAGCTTTCTTT.

This chain connects TRBV11-2 to TRBJ1-2, with D perhaps matching TRBD1 (6 bases). Trimming left V 5 bases short and J 9 bases short, with 19 bases between. The CDR3 covers 14 residues. Germline lookup yields CDR1 SGHAT and CDR2 FQNNGV. CDR3 sequence reads: CASSPLTGSMSYTF. In DNA, the CDR3 is TGTGCCAGCAGCCCGTTGACAGGTTCTATGAGCTACACCTTC.

The J gene is TRBJ2-1, the V gene TRBV24-1; TRBD2 matches at 7 bases. Per the germline V gene, CDR1 is KGHDR and CDR2 is SFDVKD. There are 14 residues in the CDR3. J lost 3 bases, V lost 7 bases, and 5 bases had no gene match. This CDR3 is CATRFSSGYNEQFF. The CDR3 nucleotides are TGTGCCACCAGGTTCTCTAGCGGCTACAATGAGCAGTTCTTC.

The chain joins TRBV11-3 to TRBJ2-5; 7 nucleotides match TRBD2. V lost 0 bases and J lost 4; bases outside the gene matches: 11. There are 17 residues in the CDR3. Germline V gene data show CDR1 as SGHNT and CDR2 as YENEEA. CDR3 in DNA: TGTGCCAGCAGCTTAGATACCCGGACTAGAAGGCGAGAGACCCAGTACTTC. Protein sequence: CASSLDTRTRRRETQYF.

The V call is TRBV7-9, the J call TRBJ2-6; no clear D gene. Germline V lookup: CDR1 SEHNR, CDR2 FQNEAQ (reference sequence). Deletions cut 5 bases from V and 10 bases from J, with 9 bases between. The CDR3 is 12 residues long. The CDR3 reads CASSLEPNVLTF. CDR3 in DNA: TGTGCCAGCAGCCTAGAGCCAAACGTCCTGACTTTC.